This T cell receptor beta chain was found in a study of T cell responses to AZD1222 COVID-19 vaccine. Points from the study as a whole: Regions 160-218 and 743-854 dominated among vaccine-associated CD4 TCRs spanning spike. Females outnumbered males among donors, who were mostly white British; clonal diversity was possibly underestimated. Sampling captured repertoires only after the peak T cell response. Nearly half of spike-specific TCRs reportedly go after variant regions that carry no mutations.

TCRdb's table, derived via immunoSEQ multiplex PCR, lists solely in-frame clones and lacks some. The sample holds more than 60,000 clones, roughly 84% seen once. There are 15 residues in the CDR3. CDR1 and CDR2 from the germline V gene are DFQATT and SNEGSKA (reference sequence). The V segment lost 3 bases and the J segment 12 bases; nucleotides outside the gene matches: 12. With respect to this clone: Its specificity is not known.

This material consisted of peripheral blood, taken 28 days after the second AZD1222 dose. This clonotype originated in an adult who received the AZD1222 COVID-19 vaccine. This sequence joins TRBV20-1 and TRBJ2-1; 12 bases agree with TRBD2. CDR3 nucleotides: TGCAGTGCTAGTAGTCCGGGACTAGCGGGTCCGGCGCAGTTCTTC. Translation: CSASSPGLAGPAQFF.